The rows below give T cell receptor beta chains drawn from one sample of a study of blood T cell repertoires in COVID-19. Sequencing used immunoSEQ multiplex PCR; TCRdb keeps in-frame clones, though not all of them. The sample carries roughly 15,000 clones, roughly nine tenths recorded once. The material sequenced was peripheral blood. Receptors originate from a human donor in a cohort sampled during active COVID-19. The conserved cysteine and the conserved F or W are not part of the CDR3 here. A D gene is named only where the DNA matches it firmly.

d_call: .
v_call: TRBV9
j_call: TRBJ2-1
cdr3_aa: ASSALDEQF

d_call: .
v_call: TRBV5-4
j_call: TRBJ1-5
cdr3_aa: ASSLAGGENQPQH

d_call: TRBD2
v_call: TRBV5-1
j_call: TRBJ2-2
cdr3_aa: ASSLNSGGIAGELF

d_call: TRBD2
v_call: TRBV28
j_call: TRBJ2-3
cdr3_aa: ASRGRGTDTQY

d_call: TRBD1
v_call: TRBV5-6
j_call: TRBJ2-1
cdr3_aa: ASSSDRDNEQF

d_call: .
v_call: TRBV28
j_call: TRBJ2-5
cdr3_aa: ASSLWSTIHTQY

d_call: .
v_call: TRBV5-6
j_call: TRBJ2-5
cdr3_aa: ASSFGEAQY

d_call: TRBD2
v_call: TRBV6-2/TRBV6-3
j_call: TRBJ2-7
cdr3_aa: ASSYRLAREQY

d_call: TRBD1
v_call: TRBV30
j_call: TRBJ2-3
cdr3_aa: AWRRLLRQGADTQY

d_call: .
v_call: TRBV5-1
j_call: TRBJ1-1
cdr3_aa: ASSVEGGTEAF

d_call: .
v_call: TRBV10-3
j_call: TRBJ2-1
cdr3_aa: AISRDSSYNEQF

d_call: .
v_call: TRBV10-3
j_call: TRBJ2-7
cdr3_aa: AISDGSTYEQY

d_call: .
v_call: TRBV6-5
j_call: TRBJ1-6
cdr3_aa: ASSRDSLNSPLH

d_call: TRBD1
v_call: TRBV10-3
j_call: TRBJ2-4
cdr3_aa: AISESGQVPSPRY

d_call: TRBD1
v_call: TRBV4-2
j_call: TRBJ2-7
cdr3_aa: ASSQVSRDSSSEQY

d_call: TRBD1
v_call: TRBV2
j_call: TRBJ2-1
cdr3_aa: ASRTGTGFTGQF

d_call: .
v_call: TRBV29-1
j_call: TRBJ2-3
cdr3_aa: SVEGETSTDTQY

d_call: .
v_call: TRBV7-8
j_call: TRBJ2-3
cdr3_aa: ASSLGGNTDTQY

d_call: .
v_call: TRBV6-1
j_call: TRBJ2-7
cdr3_aa: ASSEGMQKWSEQY

d_call: .
v_call: TRBV11-2
j_call: TRBJ1-6
cdr3_aa: ASSLGGQGNNSPLH

d_call: TRBD2
v_call: TRBV7-6
j_call: TRBJ2-5
cdr3_aa: ASSSSGLAGAETQY

d_call: .
v_call: TRBV11-2
j_call: TRBJ1-6
cdr3_aa: ASSQTPGEGSPLH

d_call: TRBD1
v_call: TRBV28
j_call: TRBJ2-7
cdr3_aa: ASRATGLGSYEQY

d_call: TRBD2
v_call: TRBV29-1
j_call: TRBJ2-3
cdr3_aa: SVTSGESPDTQY

d_call: .
v_call: TRBV6-2/TRBV6-3
j_call: TRBJ2-7
cdr3_aa: ASSLPAGSYEQY

d_call: TRBD1
v_call: TRBV7-2
j_call: TRBJ1-3
cdr3_aa: ASSPRDRRTNTIY

d_call: TRBD1
v_call: TRBV10-3
j_call: TRBJ2-7
cdr3_aa: AIRGQGTYEQY

d_call: .
v_call: TRBV11-2
j_call: TRBJ2-7
cdr3_aa: ASSRSYEQY

d_call: TRBD2
v_call: TRBV18
j_call: TRBJ2-5
cdr3_aa: ASSPRAGGQRETQY

d_call: TRBD1
v_call: TRBV15
j_call: TRBJ2-3
cdr3_aa: ATSKRTGPTDTQY

d_call: .
v_call: TRBV7-2
j_call: TRBJ1-1
cdr3_aa: ASSLVRSTEAF

d_call: .
v_call: TRBV18
j_call: TRBJ1-1
cdr3_aa: ASSPRRGVGNTEAF

d_call: TRBD1
v_call: TRBV7-9
j_call: TRBJ2-2
cdr3_aa: ASSSDPRTGANTGELF

d_call: TRBD1
v_call: TRBV30
j_call: TRBJ1-1
cdr3_aa: AWSRQGVWENTEAF

d_call: TRBD1
v_call: TRBV9
j_call: TRBJ1-1
cdr3_aa: ASSPPGGFGTEAF

d_call: .
v_call: TRBV30
j_call: TRBJ1-5
cdr3_aa: AWSVRENQPQH

d_call: TRBD1
v_call: TRBV5-1
j_call: TRBJ2-5
cdr3_aa: ASSFQGGQGETQY

d_call: TRBD1
v_call: TRBV6-2/TRBV6-3
j_call: TRBJ2-2
cdr3_aa: ASSRDRGHSTGELF

d_call: TRBD1
v_call: TRBV7-2
j_call: TRBJ2-7
cdr3_aa: ASSLVQGYYEQY

d_call: TRBD1
v_call: TRBV5-1
j_call: TRBJ1-1
cdr3_aa: ASSIGQGGEAF

d_call: TRBD1
v_call: TRBV7-2
j_call: TRBJ1-6
cdr3_aa: ASSLTGAPDSPLH

d_call: .
v_call: TRBV3-1/TRBV3-2
j_call: TRBJ1-1
cdr3_aa: ASSQEEGAF

d_call: TRBD2
v_call: TRBV7-2
j_call: TRBJ2-7
cdr3_aa: ASSLGSSSGGAYEQY